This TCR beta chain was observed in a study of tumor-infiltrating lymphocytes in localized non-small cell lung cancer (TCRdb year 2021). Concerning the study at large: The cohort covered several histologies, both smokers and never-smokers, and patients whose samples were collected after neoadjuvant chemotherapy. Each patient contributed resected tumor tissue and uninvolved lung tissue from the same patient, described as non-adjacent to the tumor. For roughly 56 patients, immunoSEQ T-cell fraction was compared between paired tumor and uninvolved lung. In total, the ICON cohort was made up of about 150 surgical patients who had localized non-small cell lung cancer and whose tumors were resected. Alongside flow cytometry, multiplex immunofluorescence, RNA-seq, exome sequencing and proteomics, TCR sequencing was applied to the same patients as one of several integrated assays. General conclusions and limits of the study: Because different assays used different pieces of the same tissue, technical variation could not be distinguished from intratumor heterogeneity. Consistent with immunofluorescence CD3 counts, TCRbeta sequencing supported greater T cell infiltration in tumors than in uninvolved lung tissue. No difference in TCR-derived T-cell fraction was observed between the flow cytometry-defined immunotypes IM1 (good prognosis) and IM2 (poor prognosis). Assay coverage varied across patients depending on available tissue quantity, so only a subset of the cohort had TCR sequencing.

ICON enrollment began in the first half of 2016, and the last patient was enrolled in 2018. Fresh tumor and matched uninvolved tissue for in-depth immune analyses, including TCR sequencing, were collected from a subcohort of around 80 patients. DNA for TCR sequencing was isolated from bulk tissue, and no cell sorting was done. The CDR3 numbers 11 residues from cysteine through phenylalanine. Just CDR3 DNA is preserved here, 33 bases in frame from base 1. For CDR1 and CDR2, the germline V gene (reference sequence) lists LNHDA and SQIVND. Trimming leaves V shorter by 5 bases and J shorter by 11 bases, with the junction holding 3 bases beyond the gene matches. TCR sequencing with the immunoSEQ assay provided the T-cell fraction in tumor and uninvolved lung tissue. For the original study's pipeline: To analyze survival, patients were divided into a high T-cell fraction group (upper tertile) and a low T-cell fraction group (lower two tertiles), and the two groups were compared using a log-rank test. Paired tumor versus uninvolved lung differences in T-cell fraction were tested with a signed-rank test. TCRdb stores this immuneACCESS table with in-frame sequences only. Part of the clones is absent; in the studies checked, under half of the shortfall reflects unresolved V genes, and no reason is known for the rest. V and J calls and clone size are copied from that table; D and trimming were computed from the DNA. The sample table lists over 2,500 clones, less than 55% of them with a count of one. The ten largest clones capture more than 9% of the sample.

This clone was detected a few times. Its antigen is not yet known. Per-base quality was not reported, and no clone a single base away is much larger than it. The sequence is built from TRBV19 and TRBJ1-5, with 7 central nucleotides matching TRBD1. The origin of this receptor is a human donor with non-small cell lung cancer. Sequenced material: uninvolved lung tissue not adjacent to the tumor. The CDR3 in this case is CASSEGQTQHF. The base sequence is TGTGCCAGTAGTGAGGGACAGACCCAGCATTTT.